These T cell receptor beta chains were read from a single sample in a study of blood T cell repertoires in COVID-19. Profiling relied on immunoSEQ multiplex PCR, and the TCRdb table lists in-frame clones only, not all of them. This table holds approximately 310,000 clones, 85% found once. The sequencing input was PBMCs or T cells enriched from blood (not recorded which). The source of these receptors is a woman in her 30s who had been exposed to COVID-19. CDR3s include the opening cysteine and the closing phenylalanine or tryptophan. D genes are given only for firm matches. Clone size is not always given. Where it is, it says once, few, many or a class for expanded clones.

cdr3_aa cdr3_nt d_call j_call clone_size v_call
CASSYEGQGNYGYTF TGTGCCAGCAGTTACGAAGGACAGGGCAACTATGGCTACACCTTC TRBD1 TRBJ1-2 - TRBV6-6
CASSLGGATSGYTF TGTGCCAGCAGCTTAGGAGGCGCGACTAGCGGCTACACCTTC - TRBJ1-2 - TRBV7-6
CASSLWESGYTF TGTGCCAGCAGCTTGTGGGAGTCAGGCTACACCTTC - TRBJ1-2 - TRBV5-8
CASSIKRTSVYNEQFF TGTGCCAGTAGTATAAAGAGAACTAGCGTTTACAATGAGCAGTTCTTC TRBD2 TRBJ2-1 - TRBV19
CASSVWTATSNYGYTF TGTGCCAGTAGTGTCTGGACAGCAACGAGTAACTATGGCTACACCTTC - TRBJ1-2 - TRBV19
CASSPGGAYYEQYF TGTGCCAGCAGCCCCGGGGGAGCTTACTACGAGCAGTACTTC - TRBJ2-7 - TRBV9
CASSSSDRVGETQYF TGTGCCAGCAGCTCGAGCGACAGGGTAGGAGAGACCCAGTACTTC TRBD1 TRBJ2-5 - TRBV11-1
CASSLARDYRDTQYF TGCGCCAGCAGCTTGGCCCGGGACTATAGAGATACGCAGTATTTT TRBD2 TRBJ2-3 - TRBV5-1
CASSFRGWNTEAFF TGTGCCAGCAGTTTCAGGGGGTGGAACACTGAAGCTTTCTTT TRBD1 TRBJ1-1 - TRBV28
CASSQDRVGYQPQHF TGTGCCAGCAGTCAGGACAGGGTTGGTTATCAGCCCCAGCATTTT TRBD1 TRBJ1-5 - TRBV6-6
CASSLRQGAGYGYTF TGTGCCAGCAGCCTGAGACAGGGGGCTGGGTATGGCTACACCTTC TRBD1 TRBJ1-2 - TRBV7-9
CASRRKLGNNEQFF TGTGCCAGCAGGAGGAAACTAGGGAACAATGAGCAGTTCTTC - TRBJ2-1 - TRBV27
CASSFSTSGATDTQYF TGCGCCAGCAGCTTCTCAACTAGCGGGGCCACAGATACGCAGTATTTT TRBD2 TRBJ2-3 - TRBV5-1
CASSLGRTDTQYF TGTGCCAGCAGCTTGGGCCGCACAGATACGCAGTATTTT - TRBJ2-3 once TRBV11-3
CASSLLSRGYNSPLHF TGTGCCAGCAGTTTATTAAGCAGGGGGTATAATTCACCCCTCCACTTT TRBD1 TRBJ1-6 few TRBV28
CASSQQAGGYEQYF TGTGCCAGCAGCCAACAGGCGGGAGGGTACGAGCAGTACTTC TRBD2 TRBJ2-7 - TRBV7-2
CASSPQGGAGAFRPQHF TGTGCCAGCAGTCCCCAGGGAGGGGCTGGGGCTTTTCGACCCCAGCATTTT - TRBJ1-5 - TRBV7-2
CSVGASTESSPLHF TGCAGCGTTGGGGCTTCGACAGAGTCTTCACCCCTCCACTTT - TRBJ1-6 - TRBV29-1
CASSPTGGRAEAFF TGTGCCAGCAGCCCGACAGGGGGTCGGGCTGAAGCTTTCTTT TRBD1 TRBJ1-1 - TRBV5-6
CASSVTTGGNTEAFF TGTGCCAGCAGCGTAACGACAGGGGGAAATACTGAAGCTTTCTTT TRBD1 TRBJ1-1 - TRBV9
CASSARLAGKGDTQYF TGTGCCAGCAGTGCCCGACTAGCGGGAAAGGGAGATACGCAGTATTTT TRBD2 TRBJ2-3 - TRBV2
CASSFLQGPGELFF TGCGCCAGCAGCTTTTTACAGGGTCCCGGGGAGCTGTTTTTT - TRBJ2-2 - TRBV5-1
CASSQDTSGGAMVTQYF TGCGCCAGCAGCCAAGACACCTCGGGGGGGGCGATGGTGACCCAGTACTTC TRBD2 TRBJ2-5 once TRBV4-1
CATSQSRGKSSPLHF TGTGCCACCTCCCAAAGCAGAGGGAAAAGCTCACCCCTCCACTTT - TRBJ1-6 - TRBV10-3